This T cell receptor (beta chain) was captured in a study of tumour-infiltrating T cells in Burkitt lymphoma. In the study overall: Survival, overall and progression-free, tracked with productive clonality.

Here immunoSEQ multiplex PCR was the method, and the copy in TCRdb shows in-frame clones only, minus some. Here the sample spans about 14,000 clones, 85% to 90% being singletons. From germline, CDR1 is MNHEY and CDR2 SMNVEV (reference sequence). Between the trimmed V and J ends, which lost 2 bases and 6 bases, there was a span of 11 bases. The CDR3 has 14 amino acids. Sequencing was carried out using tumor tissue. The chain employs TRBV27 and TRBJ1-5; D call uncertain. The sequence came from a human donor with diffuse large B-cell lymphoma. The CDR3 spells CASSLVVSAQPQHF. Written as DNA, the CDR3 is TGTGCCAGCAGTTTAGTTGTTAGCGCTCAGCCCCAGCATTTT.